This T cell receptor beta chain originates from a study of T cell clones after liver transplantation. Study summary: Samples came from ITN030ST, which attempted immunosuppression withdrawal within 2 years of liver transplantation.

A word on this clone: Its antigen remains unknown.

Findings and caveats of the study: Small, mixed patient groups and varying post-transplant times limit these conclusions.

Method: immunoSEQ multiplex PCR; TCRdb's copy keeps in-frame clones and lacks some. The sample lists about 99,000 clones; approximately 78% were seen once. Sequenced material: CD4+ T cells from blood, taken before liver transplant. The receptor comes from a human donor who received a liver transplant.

The CDR3 loop reads CASSSGFEAFF. The CDR3 region has the DNA TGTGCCAGCAGCTCCGGCTTTGAAGCTTTCTTT. The chain joins TRBV7-6 to TRBJ1-1, with no clear D. V was trimmed by 4 bases and J by 7 bases, leaving 7 bases between them. The CDR3 extends over 11 amino acids. Germline assignment: CDR1 SGHVS and CDR2 FNYEAQ. Full variable domain (rest looked up from reference TRBV7-6 and TRBJ1-1): GAGVSQSPRYKVTKRGQDVALRCDPISGHVSLYWYRQALGQGPEFLTYFNYEAQQDKSGLPNDRFSAERPEGSISTLTIQRTEQRDSAMYRCASSSGFEAFFGQGTRLTVV.